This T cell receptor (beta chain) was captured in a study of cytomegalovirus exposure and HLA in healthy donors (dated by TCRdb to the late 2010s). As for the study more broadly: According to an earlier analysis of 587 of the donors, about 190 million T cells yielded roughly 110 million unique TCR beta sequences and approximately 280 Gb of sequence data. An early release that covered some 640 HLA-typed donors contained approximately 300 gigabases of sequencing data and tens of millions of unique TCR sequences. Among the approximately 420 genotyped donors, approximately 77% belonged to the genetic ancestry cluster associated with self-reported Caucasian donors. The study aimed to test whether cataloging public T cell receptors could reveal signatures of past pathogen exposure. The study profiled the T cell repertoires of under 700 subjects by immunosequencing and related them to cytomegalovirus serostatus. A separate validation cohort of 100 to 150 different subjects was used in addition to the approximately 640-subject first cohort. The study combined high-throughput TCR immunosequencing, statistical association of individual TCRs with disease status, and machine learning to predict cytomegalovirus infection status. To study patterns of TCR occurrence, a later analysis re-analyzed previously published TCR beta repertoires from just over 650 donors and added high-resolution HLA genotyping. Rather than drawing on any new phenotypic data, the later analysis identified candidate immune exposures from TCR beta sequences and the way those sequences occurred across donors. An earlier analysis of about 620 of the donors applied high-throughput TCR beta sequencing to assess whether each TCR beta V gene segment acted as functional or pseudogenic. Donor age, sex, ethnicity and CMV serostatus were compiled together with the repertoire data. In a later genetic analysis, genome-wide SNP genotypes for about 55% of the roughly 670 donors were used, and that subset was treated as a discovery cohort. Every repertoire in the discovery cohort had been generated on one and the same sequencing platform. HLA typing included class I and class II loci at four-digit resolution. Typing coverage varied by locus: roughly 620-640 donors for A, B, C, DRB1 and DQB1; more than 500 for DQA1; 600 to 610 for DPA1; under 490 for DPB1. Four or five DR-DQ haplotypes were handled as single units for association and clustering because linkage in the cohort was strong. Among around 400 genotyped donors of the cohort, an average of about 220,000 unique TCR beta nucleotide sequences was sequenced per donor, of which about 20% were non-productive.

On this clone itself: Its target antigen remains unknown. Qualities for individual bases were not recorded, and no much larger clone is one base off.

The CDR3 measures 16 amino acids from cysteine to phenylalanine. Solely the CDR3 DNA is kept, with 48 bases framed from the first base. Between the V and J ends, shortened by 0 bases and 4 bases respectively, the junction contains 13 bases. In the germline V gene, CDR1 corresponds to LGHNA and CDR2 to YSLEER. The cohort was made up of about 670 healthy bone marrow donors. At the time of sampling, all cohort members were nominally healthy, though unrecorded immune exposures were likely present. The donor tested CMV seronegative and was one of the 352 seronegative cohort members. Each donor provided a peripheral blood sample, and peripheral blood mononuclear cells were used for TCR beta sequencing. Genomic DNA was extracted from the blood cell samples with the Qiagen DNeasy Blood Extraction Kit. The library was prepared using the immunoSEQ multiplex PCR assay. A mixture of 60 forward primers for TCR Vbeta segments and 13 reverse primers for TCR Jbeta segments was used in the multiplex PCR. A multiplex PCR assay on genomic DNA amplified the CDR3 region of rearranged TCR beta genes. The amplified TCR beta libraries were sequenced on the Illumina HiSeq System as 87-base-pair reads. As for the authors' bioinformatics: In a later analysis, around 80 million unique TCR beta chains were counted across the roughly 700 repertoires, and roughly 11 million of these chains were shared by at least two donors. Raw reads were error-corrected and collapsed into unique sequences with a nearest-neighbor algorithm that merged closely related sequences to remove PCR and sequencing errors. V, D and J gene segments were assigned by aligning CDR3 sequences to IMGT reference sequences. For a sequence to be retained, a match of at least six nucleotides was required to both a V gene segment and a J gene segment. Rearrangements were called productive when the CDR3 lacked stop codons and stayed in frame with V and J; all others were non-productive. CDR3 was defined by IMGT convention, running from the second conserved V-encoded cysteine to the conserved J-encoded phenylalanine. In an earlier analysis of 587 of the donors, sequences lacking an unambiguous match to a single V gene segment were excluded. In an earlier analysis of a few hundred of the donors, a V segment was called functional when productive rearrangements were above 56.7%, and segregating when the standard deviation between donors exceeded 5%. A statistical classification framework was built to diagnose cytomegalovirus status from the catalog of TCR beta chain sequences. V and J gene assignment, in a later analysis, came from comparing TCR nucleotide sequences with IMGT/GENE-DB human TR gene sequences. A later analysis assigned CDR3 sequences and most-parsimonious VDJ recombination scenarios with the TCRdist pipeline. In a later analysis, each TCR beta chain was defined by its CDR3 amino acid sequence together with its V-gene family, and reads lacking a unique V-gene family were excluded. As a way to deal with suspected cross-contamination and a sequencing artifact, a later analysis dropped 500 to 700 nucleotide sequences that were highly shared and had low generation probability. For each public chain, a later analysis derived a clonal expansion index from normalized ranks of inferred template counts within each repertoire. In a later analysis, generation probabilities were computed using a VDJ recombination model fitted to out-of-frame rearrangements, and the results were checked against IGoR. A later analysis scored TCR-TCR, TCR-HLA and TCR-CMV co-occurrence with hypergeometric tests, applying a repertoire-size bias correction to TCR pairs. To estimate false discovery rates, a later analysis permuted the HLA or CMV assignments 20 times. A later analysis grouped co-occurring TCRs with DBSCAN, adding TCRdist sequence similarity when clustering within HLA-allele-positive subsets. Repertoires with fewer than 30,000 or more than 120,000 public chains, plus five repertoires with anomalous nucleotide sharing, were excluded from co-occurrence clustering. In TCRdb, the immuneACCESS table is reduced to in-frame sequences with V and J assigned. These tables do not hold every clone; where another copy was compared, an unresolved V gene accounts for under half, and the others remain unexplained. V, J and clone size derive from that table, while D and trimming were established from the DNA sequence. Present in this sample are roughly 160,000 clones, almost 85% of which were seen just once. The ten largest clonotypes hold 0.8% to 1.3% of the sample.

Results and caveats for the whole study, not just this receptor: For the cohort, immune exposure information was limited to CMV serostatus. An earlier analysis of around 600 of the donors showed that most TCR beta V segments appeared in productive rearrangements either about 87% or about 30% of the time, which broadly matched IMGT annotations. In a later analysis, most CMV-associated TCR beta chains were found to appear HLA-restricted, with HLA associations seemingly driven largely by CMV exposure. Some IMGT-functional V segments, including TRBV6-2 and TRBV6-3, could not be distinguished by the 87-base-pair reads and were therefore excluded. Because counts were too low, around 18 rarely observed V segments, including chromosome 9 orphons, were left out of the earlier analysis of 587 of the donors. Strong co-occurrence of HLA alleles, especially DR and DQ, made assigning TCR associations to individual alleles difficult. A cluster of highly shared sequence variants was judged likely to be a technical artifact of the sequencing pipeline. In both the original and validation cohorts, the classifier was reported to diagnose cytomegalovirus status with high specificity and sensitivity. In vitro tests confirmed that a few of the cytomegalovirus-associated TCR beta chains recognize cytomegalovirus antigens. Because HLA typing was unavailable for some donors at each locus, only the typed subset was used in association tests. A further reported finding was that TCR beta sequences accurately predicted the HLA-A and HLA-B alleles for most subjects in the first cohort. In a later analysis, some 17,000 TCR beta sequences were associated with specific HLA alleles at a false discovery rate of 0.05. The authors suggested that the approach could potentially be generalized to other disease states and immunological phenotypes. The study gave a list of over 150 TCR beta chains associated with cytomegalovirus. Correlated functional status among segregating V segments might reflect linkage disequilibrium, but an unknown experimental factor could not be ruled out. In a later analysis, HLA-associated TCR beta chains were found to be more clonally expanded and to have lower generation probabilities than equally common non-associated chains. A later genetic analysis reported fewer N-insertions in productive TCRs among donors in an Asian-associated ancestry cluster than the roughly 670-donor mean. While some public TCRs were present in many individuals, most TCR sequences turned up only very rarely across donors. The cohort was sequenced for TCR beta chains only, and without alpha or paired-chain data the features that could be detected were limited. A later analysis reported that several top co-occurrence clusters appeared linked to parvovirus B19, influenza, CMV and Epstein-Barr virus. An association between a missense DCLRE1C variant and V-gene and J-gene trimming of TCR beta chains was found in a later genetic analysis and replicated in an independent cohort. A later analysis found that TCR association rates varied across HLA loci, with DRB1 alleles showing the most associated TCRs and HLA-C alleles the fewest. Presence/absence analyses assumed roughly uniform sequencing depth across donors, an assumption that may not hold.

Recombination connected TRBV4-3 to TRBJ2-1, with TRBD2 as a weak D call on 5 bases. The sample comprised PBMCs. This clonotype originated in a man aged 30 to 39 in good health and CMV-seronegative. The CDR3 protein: CASSQESPSRYNEQFF. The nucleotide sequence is TGCGCCAGCAGCCAAGAATCCCCTAGCAGGTACAATGAGCAGTTCTTC.